The rows below give T cell receptor beta chains drawn from one sample of a study of blood T cell repertoires in COVID-19. Sequencing used immunoSEQ multiplex PCR; TCRdb keeps in-frame clones, though not all of them. Among 150,000 or so clones listed, under 90% were seen once. Sequencing input: PBMCs or T cells enriched from blood (not recorded which). The receptor source for this set is a man aged 50 or older who had recovered from COVID-19. CDR3s include the opening cysteine and the closing phenylalanine or tryptophan. The D gene is left open where the match is weak. Size is omitted from some rows. Given values are once, few, many or a class for expanded clones.

.	15	TRBV30	.	TRBJ2-7	CAWSPLRRVSYEQYF	TGTGCCTGGAGCCCACTCCGCAGGGTCTCCTACGAGCAGTACTTC
few	14	TRBV3-1/TRBV3-2	.	TRBJ1-5	CASSQGPGNQPQHF	TGTGCCAGCAGCCAAGGTCCGGGTAATCAGCCCCAGCATTTT
few	12	TRBV7-2	.	TRBJ1-1	CASSTFQGEAFF	TGTGCCAGCAGCACATTCCAGGGGGAAGCTTTCTTT
.	16	TRBV7-2	TRBD1	TRBJ1-5	CASSPLGTGVNQPQHF	TGTGCCAGCAGCCCCCTGGGGACAGGGGTTAATCAGCCCCAGCATTTT
.	13	TRBV18	TRBD1	TRBJ1-6	CASSRDSNSPLHF	TGTGCCAGCTCCAGGGACAGCAATTCACCCCTCCACTTT
.	15	TRBV5-1	.	TRBJ2-5	CASNPGSAGQETQYF	TGCGCCAGCAACCCGGGGTCGGCAGGACAAGAGACCCAGTACTTC
once	11	TRBV10-3	.	TRBJ1-2	CATQTNYGYTF	TGTGCCACCCAGACTAACTATGGCTACACCTTC
.	13	TRBV5-6	TRBD1	TRBJ2-1	CASSFRDRVEQFF	TGTGCCAGCAGCTTCCGGGACAGGGTTGAGCAGTTCTTC
.	14	TRBV28	.	TRBJ1-3	CASSPARAGNTIYF	TGTGCCAGCAGTCCCGCCAGGGCTGGAAACACCATATATTTT
few	14	TRBV6-5	.	TRBJ1-1	CASRLGQGNTEAFF	TGTGCCAGCAGGCTAGGCCAGGGGAACACTGAAGCTTTCTTT
.	15	TRBV11-1	.	TRBJ2-7	CASSTNLGLSYEQYF	TGTGCCAGCAGCACCAATTTGGGGCTGTCGTACGAGCAGTACTTC
.	15	TRBV7-3	.	TRBJ2-7	CASSPIPQLPYEQYF	TGTGCCAGCAGCCCCATCCCACAACTACCCTACGAGCAGTACTTC
.	14	TRBV19	TRBD1	TRBJ1-5	CASAGGLRTQPQHF	TGTGCCAGTGCAGGGGGCTTAAGAACCCAGCCCCAGCATTTT
.	13	TRBV29-1	TRBD1	TRBJ1-5	CSVRTGSYQPQHF	TGCAGCGTCAGGACAGGGTCGTATCAGCCCCAGCATTTT
.	16	TRBV3-1/TRBV3-2	TRBD2	TRBJ2-7	CASSQRIARGGSEQYF	TGTGCCAGCAGCCAACGTATAGCGCGGGGGGGAAGCGAGCAGTACTTC
.	13	TRBV7-9	TRBD1	TRBJ2-1	CATGDRGYNEQFF	TGTGCCACGGGGGACAGGGGCTACAATGAGCAGTTCTTC
.	14	TRBV6-5	.	TRBJ1-2	CASTNGGVGYGYTF	TGTGCCAGCACCAACGGCGGGGTAGGCTATGGCTACACCTTC
.	14	TRBV19	TRBD1	TRBJ1-1	CASSMRTGVTEAFF	TGTGCCAGTAGTATGAGGACAGGGGTAACTGAAGCTTTCTTT
.	16	TRBV5-6	.	TRBJ2-1	CASSSLAKSSYNEQFF	TGTGCCAGCAGCTCCCTAGCGAAAAGCTCCTACAATGAGCAGTTCTTC
.	14	TRBV25-1	.	TRBJ1-4	CASSPRSFNEKLFF	TGTGCCAGCAGCCCACGTAGCTTTAATGAAAAACTGTTTTTT
.	14	TRBV27	TRBD2	TRBJ2-7	CATSLAGAIYEQYF	TGTGCCACCTCGCTAGCGGGGGCTATCTACGAGCAGTACTTC
.	14	TRBV4-1	.	TRBJ2-3	CASSGAGASATQYF	TGCGCCAGCAGCGGGGCAGGGGCGTCTGCTACGCAGTATTTT
.	14	TRBV6-5	.	TRBJ2-7	CASRSGTWPYEQYF	TGTGCCAGCAGATCCGGGACTTGGCCCTACGAGCAGTACTTC
.	14	TRBV18	.	TRBJ1-1	CASSPGDRNTEAFF	TGTGCCAGCTCACCGGGTGACAGGAACACTGAAGCTTTCTTT
.	15	TRBV2	TRBD2	TRBJ2-3	CASRRTSGITDTQYF	TGTGCCAGCAGGAGGACTAGCGGAATTACAGATACGCAGTATTTT